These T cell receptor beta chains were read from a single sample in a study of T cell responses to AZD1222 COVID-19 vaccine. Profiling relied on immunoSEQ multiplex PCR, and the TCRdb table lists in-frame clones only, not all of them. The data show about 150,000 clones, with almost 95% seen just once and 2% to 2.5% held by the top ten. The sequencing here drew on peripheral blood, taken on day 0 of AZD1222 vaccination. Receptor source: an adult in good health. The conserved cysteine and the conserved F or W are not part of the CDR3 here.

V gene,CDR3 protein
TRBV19,ASSILANTGELF
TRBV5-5,ASSVLQGRPNYGYT
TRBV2,ASSVGRQGSEAF
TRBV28,ASSSSDLQETQY
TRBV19,ASSGGGENRKLF
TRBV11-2,ASSPPGLAGGYEQY
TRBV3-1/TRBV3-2,ASSQAGTGTYEQY
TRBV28,ASSLASYNEQF
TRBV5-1,ASSYSGINQPQH
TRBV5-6,ASSLGLQPQH
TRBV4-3,ASSRKPGLAGDLTSTDTQY
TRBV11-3,ASSGDSNTGELF
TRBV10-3,ASQGQDSPLH
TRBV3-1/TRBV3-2,ASSQGPSAAYGYT
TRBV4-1,ASSQPGAGQPQH
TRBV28,ASSLLRSTGTRVPPHEQY
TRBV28,ASSLKSRRGNQPQH
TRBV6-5,ASSYSVAGTYEQY
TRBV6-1,ASSEAGGLSNT
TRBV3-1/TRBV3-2,ASSQGHLRNRRTQDTQY
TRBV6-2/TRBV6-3,ASSLGKTVPSGANVLT
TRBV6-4,ASSDSENNSPLH
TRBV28,ASSSITSGQETQY
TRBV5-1,ASSLFTDTDTQY
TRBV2,ASSPGLLTSYEQY
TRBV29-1,SVSQGPGYGYT
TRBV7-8,ASSLGQGNSYEQY
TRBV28,ASRQGIVNTIY
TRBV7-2,ASSAPGSLLSGNTIY
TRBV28,ASSSIAGGSLWNEQF
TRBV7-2,ASSLGFGTLEGSPLH
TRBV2,ASSEAGPDEQF
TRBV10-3,ANQGAGSGANVLT